One and the same sample provided the 14 T cell receptor beta chains below, sequenced in a study of T cell changes during pregnancy in multiple sclerosis. The protocol was immunoSEQ multiplex PCR, while the TCRdb copy is restricted to in-frame clones and leaves out a portion. The sample has around 49,000 clones; nearly 90% are singletons. This material consisted of peripheral blood, taken after pregnancy. These receptors were obtained from a female donor in good health, enrolled as a control in a pregnancy study.

The chain uses TRBV7-2 and TRBJ1-2; D is undetermined. The CDR3 has 15 amino acids. Between the trimmed V and J ends, which lost 1 base and 4 bases, there was a span of 13 bases. Germline V gene sequence: CDR1 SGHTA, CDR2 FQGNSA. The CDR3 DNA is TGTGCCAGCAGCTTAGGGGCGGGGTTCAGCTATGGCTACACCTTC. This sequence encodes CASSLGAGFSYGYTF.

The rearrangement links TRBV9 to TRBJ2-1, with a possible D match to TRBD1 (5 bases). The CDR3 totals 15 residues. The germline V and J ends were trimmed by 0 bases and 0 bases, with 7 bases remaining between them. Per the germline V gene, CDR1 is SGDLS and CDR2 is YYNGEE. The CDR3 spells CASSVGGPSYNEQFF. The CDR3 DNA is TGTGCCAGCAGCGTAGGGGGCCCCTCCTACAATGAGCAGTTCTTC.

The chain joins TRBV2 to TRBJ2-7; D is unclear. CDR1 SNHLY and CDR2 FYNNEI come from the germline V gene. The V end was cut by 2 bases, the J end by 7 bases, with 18 bases between. CDR3 length: 15 amino acids. In DNA, the CDR3 is TGTGCCAGCAGTGAACCCGAGGATTCTATTGTGGAGCAGTACTTC. Residues: CASSEPEDSIVEQYF.

J is TRBJ2-7 and V is TRBV11-2, with 9 positions matching TRBD1. CDR1 is SGHAT, CDR2 FQNNGV, per germline. V was clipped by 1 base and J by 4 bases; unmatched bases: 8. The CDR3 consists of 16 residues. The CDR3, as DNA: TGTGCCAGCAGCTTAGCTAAAGGACAGGGGACGTACGAGCAGTACTTC. Its protein product is CASSLAKGQGTYEQYF.

The gene calls are TRBV6-1 and TRBJ2-7, with TRBD2 identical over 12 bases. Unmatched junction bases numbered 7, after V lost 6 bases and J lost 4 bases. Germline V gene data show CDR1 as MNHNS and CDR2 as SASEGT. This CDR3 spans 15 amino acids. CDR3 amino acids: CASSIRLAGVYEQYF. CDR3 DNA: TGTGCCAGCAGCATACGACTAGCGGGGGTGTACGAGCAGTACTTC.

The chain employs TRBV9 and TRBJ2-3; 10 positions match TRBD2. Per the germline V gene, CDR1 is SGDLS and CDR2 is YYNGEE. The CDR3 extends over 17 amino acids. The trim removed 4 bases at V and 0 bases at J, leaving 8 bases unmatched. The CDR3 loop reads CASSPGAGGPSTDTQYF. The CDR3 DNA sequence: TGTGCCAGCAGCCCCGGAGCGGGAGGGCCAAGCACAGATACGCAGTATTTT.

The chain couples TRBV5-6 to TRBJ1-2; 8 bases fit TRBD1. Germline V CDR1 and CDR2: SGHDT, YYEEEE. CDR3 length: 15 residues. With 2 bases clipped from V and 4 bases from J, the junction kept 7 bases outside the gene matches. This chain's CDR3 is CASSLTAGGSYGYTF. The CDR3, as DNA: TGTGCCAGCAGCTTAACGGCAGGGGGCAGCTATGGCTACACCTTC.

The CDR3 here is CASSYLGVGPNNEQFF. CDR3 sequence (DNA): TGTGCCAGCAGTTACCTAGGGGTAGGACCTAACAATGAGCAGTTCTTC. This chain uses TRBV6-6 with TRBJ2-1; a weak D match, TRBD1 (5 bases). This CDR3 spans 16 amino acids. CDR1 and CDR2 from the germline V gene are MNHNY and SVGAGI (reference sequence). V was cut by 2 bases and J by 5 bases, with 16 bases left in between.

The table lists this clone with a count of one. The chain combines TRBV6-5 with TRBJ1-2; 7 bases map to TRBD1. Trimming cost V 5 bases and J 4 bases; bases outside gene matches: 10. CDR3 length: 15 amino acids. CDR1 is MNHEY, CDR2 SVGAGI, per germline. CDR3 nucleotides: TGTGCCAGCAGTAACCGACAGGGTTCGGCCTATGGCTACACCTTC. Amino acids: CASSNRQGSAYGYTF.

This clone has only a few counts. The chain has TRBV5-1 and TRBJ1-1; 7 nucleotides match TRBD1. V trimming: 4 bases; J trimming: 1 base; junction bases outside the gene matches: 7. This CDR3 region has 15 residues. Germline V gene lookup returns CDR1 SGHRS and CDR2 YFSETQ. CDR3 amino acids: CASSPLTGENTEAFF. The CDR3 DNA reads as TGCGCCAGCAGCCCGTTAACAGGGGAGAACACTGAAGCTTTCTTT. The whole variable domain, filled in from reference TRBV5-1 and TRBJ1-1, reads KAGVTQTPRYLIKTRGQQVTLSCSPISGHRSVSWYQQTPGQGLQFLFEYFSETQRNKGNFPGRFSGRQFSNSRSEMNVSTLELGDSALYLCASSPLTGENTEAFFGQGTRLTVV.

The genes are TRBV29-1 and TRBJ1-4, with D possibly matching TRBD1 (5 bases). The V end was cut by 6 bases, the J end by 3 bases, with 14 bases between. The CDR3 sequence is 14 residues long. Germline V gives CDR1 SQVTM, CDR2 ANQGSEA. The CDR3 loop is CSVDVGGANEKLFF. DNA of the CDR3: TGCAGCGTCGATGTGGGGGGGGCTAATGAAAAACTGTTTTTT.

CDR3 DNA: TGTGCCAGCAGCCCCAAGGGAGAGGTTATCAATGAGCAGTTCTTC. Its protein is CASSPKGEVINEQFF. The chain is built from TRBV9 and TRBJ2-1, with D maybe TRBD2 (5 bases). This CDR3 is built from 15 residues. V lost 4 bases and J lost 6, with 17 bases in between. Germline values: CDR1 SGDLS, CDR2 YYNGEE.

The chain is built from TRBV4-1 and TRBJ1-6; TRBD1 agrees at 7 bases. This CDR3 spans 17 amino acids. The J segment lost 8 bases and the V segment lost 3 bases, leaving 13 bases of the junction unmatched. The germline gives CDR1 MGHRA, CDR2 YSYEKL. CDR3 nucleotides: TGCGCCAGCAGCCAGACCGACAGGGAGAGTTTTGATTCACCCCTCCACTTT. It specifies CASSQTDRESFDSPLHF.

In DNA form, the CDR3 reads TGTGCCAGCAGGATGGACACCCTGAATGAAAAACTGTTTTTT. It codes for CASRMDTLNEKLFF. V is TRBV6-5 and J is TRBJ1-4, with a weak D call TRBD1 (5 bases). This CDR3 has 14 amino acids. Looked up from germline, CDR1 is MNHEY and CDR2 is SVGAGI. Trimming took off 6 bases at V and 5 bases at J, with 13 bases between the two ends.